Listed here are 19 T cell receptor beta chains from one sample, sequenced in a study of blood T cell repertoires in COVID-19. Profiled with immunoSEQ multiplex PCR; TCRdb holds only in-frame clones, not every one. Of 200,000 to 250,000 clones listed, roughly 80% were seen once; the top ten hold more than 4.5%. The specimen sequenced was PBMCs or T cells enriched from blood (not recorded which). Receptor source: a woman aged 50 to 60 who had been exposed to COVID-19.

The rearrangement joins TRBV6-2 or TRBV6-3 to TRBJ2-7, with 7 bases matching TRBD1. The junction had 8 bases not matched to a gene; V was cut back by 3 bases and J by 3 bases. The length of the CDR3 is 15 residues. Germline V CDR1 and CDR2: MNHEY, SVGEGT. CDR3 in amino acids: CASSYGGQLIYEQYF. For the CDR3, the DNA is TGTGCCAGCAGTTATGGGGGACAGTTGATCTACGAGCAGTACTTC.

The chain has TRBV21-1 and TRBJ2-5; the table's D call of TRBD1 was not tested on the DNA. TRBV21-1 is deemed a pseudogene. The CDR3 runs to 14 residues. This chain's CDR3 is CASSKGQVSGTQYF. The CDR3 DNA sequence: TGTGCCAGCAGCAAGGGGCAGGTCTCCGGGACCCAGTACTTC.

The gene calls are TRBV7-3 and TRBJ1-1; no clear D gene. The CDR3 runs to 13 residues. Germline CDR1 SGHTA, CDR2 FQGTGA. V was clipped by 4 bases and J by 5 bases, with 11 bases between them. This chain's CDR3 is CASSSSPGTEAFF. CDR3 coding DNA: TGTGCCAGCAGCTCATCACCCGGGACTGAAGCTTTCTTT.

The rearrangement uses TRBV4-3 and TRBJ1-6, with D uncertain. The CDR3 is 17 residues long. V lost 2 bases and J 7 bases, leaving 18 bases between the germline ends. Germline V gives CDR1 LGHNA, CDR2 YSLEER. Written as DNA, the CDR3 is TGCGCCAGCAGCCAAACCGGGGAGGCTTTGGGGAATTCACCCCTCCACTTT. This gives the protein CASSQTGEALGNSPLHF.

This clone was seen only a few times. The gene calls are TRBV3-1 (or the pseudogene TRBV3-2) and TRBJ1-2; possibly TRBD1 for D (5 bases). V was pared by 1 base and J by 1 base, with 10 bases between. Germline CDR1 is LGHDT and CDR2 is YNNKEL (reference sequence). The CDR3 spans 15 residues. In nucleotides, the CDR3 is TGTGCCAGCAGCCAAGTGTTAGGGGTTAACTATGGCTACACCTTC. Amino acids: CASSQVLGVNYGYTF.

The rearrangement links TRBV15 to TRBJ2-7; a weak D match, TRBD2 (6 bases). There are 16 residues in the CDR3. Trimming took off 1 base at V and 0 bases at J, with 13 bases between the two ends. CDR1 and CDR2 (germline): LNHNV, YYDKDF (reference sequence). This CDR3 is CATSRGTGRVSYEQYF. The CDR3 DNA is TGTGCCACCAGCAGAGGTACCGGGAGAGTCTCCTACGAGCAGTACTTC.

This chain links TRBV7-8 with TRBJ1-1; no clear D. V dropped 1 base and J dropped 6 bases, with 6 bases sitting between them. CDR3 length equals 12 residues. The V gene's germline CDR1 is SGHVS and CDR2 FQNEAQ. The CDR3 protein is CASSLVVAEAFF. The CDR3 region has the DNA TGTGCCAGCAGCTTAGTGGTAGCTGAAGCTTTCTTT.

The chain recombines TRBV6-5 with TRBJ1-5; D gene uncertain. V was pared by 5 bases and J by 9 bases, with 17 bases between. Germline V gene sequence: CDR1 MNHEY, CDR2 SVGAGI. CDR3 length: 14 amino acids. The CDR3: CASSPRPFERPQHF. The CDR3 DNA reads as TGTGCCAGCAGTCCCCGTCCATTCGAGAGGCCCCAGCATTTT.

The J gene is TRBJ1-2, the V gene TRBV28; tentative D call: TRBD1 (5 bases). Between the trimmed V and J ends, which lost 6 bases and 3 bases, there was a span of 17 bases. The CDR3 runs to 15 residues. The germline gives CDR1 MDHEN, CDR2 SYDVKM. CDR3 amino acids: CASSGRRWGDYGYTF. The CDR3 nucleotides read TGTGCCAGCAGCGGACGCCGATGGGGGGACTATGGCTACACCTTC.

The chain recombines TRBV7-2 with TRBJ1-2; no firm D call. V lost 0 bases and J 7 bases, leaving 9 bases between the germline ends. CDR1 and CDR2 from the germline V gene are SGHTA and FQGNSA. The CDR3 loop spans 13 amino acids. The CDR3 here is CASSLAAAPGYTF. The CDR3 DNA follows: TGTGCCAGCAGCTTAGCGGCCGCCCCTGGCTACACCTTC.

V gene TRBV4-3 combines with J gene TRBJ1-2; the D is unclear. This CDR3 has 14 residues. CDR1 and CDR2 from the germline V gene are LGHNA and YSLEER. With 7 bases removed from V and 8 bases from J, the gap between germline ends came to 20 bases. The CDR3 bases are TGCGCCAGCACCGGAGACGGCCCTTTTGGGGGCTACACCTTC. Its translation is CASTGDGPFGGYTF.

This chain links TRBV7-3 with TRBJ1-2; TRBD1 agrees at 8 bases. This CDR3 is 13 amino acids long. With 8 bases clipped from V and 0 bases from J, the junction kept 2 bases outside the gene matches. Germline V gene data show CDR1 as SGHTA and CDR2 as FQGTGA. CDR3 sequence reads: CASGQGPNYGYTF. Here the CDR3 DNA reads TGTGCCAGCGGACAGGGTCCTAACTATGGCTACACCTTC.

The CDR3: CASSLQGADTQYF. The CDR3 DNA sequence: TGTGCCAGCAGCTTACAGGGGGCAGATACGCAGTATTTT. V usage is TRBV5-4 and J usage is TRBJ2-3, with 8 bases matching TRBD1. The CDR3 totals 13 residues. V shed 2 bases and J 4 bases; nucleotides not matched to a gene: 0. The germline V gene encodes CDR1 SGHNT and CDR2 YYREEE (reference sequence).

The chain combines TRBV5-1 with TRBJ2-5; maybe TRBD2 (5 bases). The CDR3 spans 13 residues. The V end was cut by 2 bases, the J end by 4 bases, with 9 bases between. Germline loops: CDR1 SGHRS, CDR2 YFSETQ. The CDR3 sequence is CASSLGSGETQYF. The CDR3 nucleotides are TGCGCCAGCAGCTTAGGCAGCGGAGAGACCCAGTACTTC.

The V and J genes are TRBV7-2 and TRBJ2-7; 8 nucleotides agree with TRBD1. Per the germline V gene, CDR1 is SGHTA and CDR2 is FQGNSA. V lost 6 bases, J lost 1 base, and 17 bases stayed unmatched. The CDR3 spans 18 residues. The CDR3 DNA reads TGTGCCAGCAGTTTTCTCTCATTAGGGACAGGAAGATCCTACGAGCAGTACTTC. Encoded protein: CASSFLSLGTGRSYEQYF.

This chain connects TRBV6-1 to TRBJ2-6, with 13 bases that match TRBD2. Looked up from germline, CDR1 is MNHNS and CDR2 is SASEGT. The ends lost 4 bases at V and 0 bases at J; junction bases unmatched: 3. The CDR3 length is 18 residues. CDR3 bases: TGTGCCAGCAGTGGACTAGCGGGGGGCCCCTCTGGGGCCAACGTCCTGACTTTC. Translated, it gives CASSGLAGGPSGANVLTF.

This clone was picked up a small number of times. The chain links TRBV9 to TRBJ2-1; D is perhaps TRBD2 (5 bases). The germline V and J ends were trimmed by 0 bases and 7 bases, with 14 bases remaining between them. Germline-derived CDR1 and CDR2 are SGDLS and YYNGEE. The CDR3 length is 15 residues. CDR3 loop: CASSVDINRGNEQFF. The CDR3 nucleotides read TGTGCCAGCAGCGTAGACATAAACAGAGGGAATGAGCAGTTCTTC.

V usage is TRBV5-1 and J usage is TRBJ2-7, with TRBD2 matching 7 bases. V gave up 0 bases and J gave up 0 bases; unmatched junction bases: 6. Germline-derived CDR1 and CDR2 are SGHRS and YFSETQ. CDR3 length: 16 amino acids. The CDR3 is CASSLELGEGSYEQYF. For the CDR3, the DNA is TGCGCCAGCAGCTTGGAATTGGGGGAGGGCTCCTACGAGCAGTACTTC.

V and J are TRBV29-1 and TRBJ2-1; D is unresolved. V dropped 3 bases and J dropped 3 bases, with 3 bases sitting between them. CDR1 and CDR2 (germline): SQVTM, ANQGSEA. This CDR3 is built from 11 residues. The CDR3 reads CSVDGYNEQFF. The CDR3 DNA reads as TGCAGCGTTGACGGCTACAATGAGCAGTTCTTC.